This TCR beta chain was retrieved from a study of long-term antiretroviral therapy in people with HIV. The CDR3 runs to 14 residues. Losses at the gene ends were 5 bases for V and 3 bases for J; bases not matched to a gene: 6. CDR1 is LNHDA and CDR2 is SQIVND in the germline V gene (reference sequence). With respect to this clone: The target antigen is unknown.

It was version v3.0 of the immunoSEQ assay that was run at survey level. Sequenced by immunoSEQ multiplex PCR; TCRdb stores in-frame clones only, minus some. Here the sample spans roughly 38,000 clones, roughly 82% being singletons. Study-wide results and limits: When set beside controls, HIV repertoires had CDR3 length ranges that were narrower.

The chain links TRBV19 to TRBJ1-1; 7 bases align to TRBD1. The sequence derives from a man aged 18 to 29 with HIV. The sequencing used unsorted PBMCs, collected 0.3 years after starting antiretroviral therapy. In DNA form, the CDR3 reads TGTGCCAGTAGTTTGGGGACAGACTACACTGAAGCTTTCTTT. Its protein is CASSLGTDYTEAFF. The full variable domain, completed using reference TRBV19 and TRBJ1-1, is DGGITQSPKYLFRKEGQNVTLSCEQNLNHDAMYWYRQDPGQGLRLIYYSQIVNDFQKGDIAEGYSVSREKKESFPLTVTSAQKNPTAFYLCASSLGTDYTEAFFGQGTRLTVV.